This T cell receptor beta chain came from a study of blood T cells in healthy people across ages. Germline CDR1 is LGHNA and CDR2 is YNFKEQ. The CDR3 sequence is 16 residues long. Alongside a J-beta primer mix, a sample-barcoded 5' primer served in a second PCR lasting roughly 6 to 11 cycles. TCRdb re-called the 5' RACE reads through MiXCR, storing one row per CDR3 protein. The sample lists 2 million or so distinct CDR3 sequences, around half occurring once. Sequenced sample: blood. The V call is TRBV4-2, the J call TRBJ2-1, with D possibly being TRBD2 (5 bases). The tail of the sequence fits TRBJ2-7 better, so the J call may be wrong. This receptor was obtained from a middle-aged woman in good health. For the CDR3, the DNA is TGTGCCAGCAGCCAAAGACTCGGGAATCGCCCCTACGAGCAGTACTTC. It codes for CASSQRLGNRPYEQYF.